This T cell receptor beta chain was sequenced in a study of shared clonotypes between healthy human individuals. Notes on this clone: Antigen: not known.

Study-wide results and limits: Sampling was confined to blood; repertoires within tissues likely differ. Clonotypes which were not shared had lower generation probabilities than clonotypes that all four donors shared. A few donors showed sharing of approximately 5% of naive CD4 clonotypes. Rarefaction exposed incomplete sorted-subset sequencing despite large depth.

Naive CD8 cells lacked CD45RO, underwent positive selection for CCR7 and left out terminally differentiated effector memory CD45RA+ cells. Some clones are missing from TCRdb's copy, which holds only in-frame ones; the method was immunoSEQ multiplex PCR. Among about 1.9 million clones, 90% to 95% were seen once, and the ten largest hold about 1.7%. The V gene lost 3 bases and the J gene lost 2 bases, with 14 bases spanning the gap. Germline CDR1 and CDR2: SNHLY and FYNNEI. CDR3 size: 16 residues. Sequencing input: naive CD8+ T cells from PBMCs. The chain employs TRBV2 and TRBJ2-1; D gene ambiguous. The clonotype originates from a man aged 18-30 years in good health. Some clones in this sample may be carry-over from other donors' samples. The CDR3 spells CASSDVTYGTYNEQFF. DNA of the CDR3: TGTGCCAGCAGTGACGTCACCTACGGAACCTACAATGAGCAGTTCTTC.